These 6 T cell receptor beta chains share one sample of origin, sequenced in a study of blood T cell repertoires in COVID-19. Libraries were prepared by immunoSEQ multiplex PCR; TCRdb keeps only in-frame clonotypes and omits some of them. The table includes approximately 250,000 clones, roughly 83% detected once. Sequencing was performed on peripheral blood. These receptors were obtained from a woman of 80 years or more with COVID-19, enrolled during active disease.

The J gene is TRBJ1-2, the V gene TRBV2; D is unresolved. The germline gives CDR1 SNHLY, CDR2 FYNNEI. V gave up 11 bases and J gave up 4 bases, with 14 bases separating them. The CDR3 runs to 12 residues. For the CDR3, the DNA is TGTGCCTGCACCTGGGAGCCCTATGGCTACACCTTC. As protein: CACTWEPYGYTF.

The chain couples TRBV7-6 to TRBJ2-1; weak D call: TRBD1 (5 bases). V was cut by 2 bases and J by 8 bases, with 13 bases left in between. Germline V gives CDR1 SGHVS, CDR2 FNYEAQ. CDR3 length: 14 residues. CDR3 DNA sequence: TGTGCCAGCAGCTTAAGAAGTCAAGGGGATGAGCAGTTCTTC. Translated, it gives CASSLRSQGDEQFF.

This chain links TRBV11-2 with TRBJ1-2, with D perhaps matching TRBD1 (6 bases). This CDR3 spans 13 amino acids. V dropped 3 bases and J dropped 4 bases, with 9 bases sitting between them. Germline loops: CDR1 SGHAT, CDR2 FQNNGV. CDR3 loop: CASSFGRGYGYTF. CDR3 DNA sequence: TGTGCCAGCAGCTTCGGCAGGGGCTATGGCTACACCTTC.

The chain recombines TRBV12-5 with TRBJ1-2; TRBD1 matches 7 bases. J lost 4 bases, V lost 2 bases, and 13 bases had no gene match. Germline V gene sequence: CDR1 LGHNT, CDR2 FRNRAP. This CDR3 is built from 17 residues. The CDR3 DNA sequence: TGTGCTAGTGGTTTGCACTATCAGACAGGGATAGGCTATGGCTACACCTTC. It is translated as CASGLHYQTGIGYGYTF.

CDR3 sequence: CASSPNRQGKEQYV. In DNA, the CDR3 is TGTGCCAGCTCCCCTAACCGACAGGGAAAGGAGCAGTACGTC. The chain carries TRBV18 and TRBJ2-7; 7 bases map to TRBD1. Germline V gene sequence: CDR1 KGHSH, CDR2 LQKENI. The CDR3 totals 14 residues. V gave up 6 bases and J gave up 7 bases; unmatched junction bases: 12.

The count of this clone is one. This chain connects TRBV24-1 to TRBJ2-2; TRBD2 matches at 15 bases. The CDR3 contains 17 residues. Trimming cost V 4 bases and J 8 bases; bases outside gene matches: 7. In germline, CDR1 is KGHDR, CDR2 SFDVKD. The CDR3 DNA follows: TGTGCCACCAGTGACCCCGGGACTAGCGGGGGGCGTGGGGAGCTGTTTTTT. It encodes CATSDPGTSGGRGELFF.